This passage covers 28 T cell receptor beta chains from one sample sequenced in a study of blood T cell repertoires in COVID-19. Assay: immunoSEQ multiplex PCR; the TCRdb copy retains only in-frame clones and omits some. The sample includes a few hundred thousand clones, roughly 86% of them seen just once. Sequencing was carried out using peripheral blood. These receptors all stem from a woman aged 25 to 39 with COVID-19, enrolled during active disease.

This sequence joins TRBV18 and TRBJ2-7, with 11 bases aligning to TRBD1. Germline-derived CDR1 and CDR2 are KGHSH and LQKENI. The CDR3 is 15 residues long. V was pared by 4 bases and J by 4 bases, with 6 bases of the junction left unmatched. The CDR3 DNA reads TGTGCCAGCTCACAGGGACAGGGGGTACTATACGAGCAGTACTTC. Protein product: CASSQGQGVLYEQYF. The variable domain in full, completed from reference TRBV18 and TRBJ2-7, reads NAGVMQNPRHLVRRRGQEARLRCSPMKGHSHVYWYRQLPEEGLKFMVYLQKENIIDESGMPKERFSAEFPKEGPSILRIQQVVRGDSAAYFCASSQGQGVLYEQYFGPGTRLTVT.

This rearrangement joins TRBV4-1 to TRBJ2-5; 7 bases are a match to TRBD2. Germline V gene lookup returns CDR1 MGHRA and CDR2 YSYEKL. CDR3 size: 13 residues. V gave up 8 bases and J gave up 0 bases; unmatched junction bases: 3. The CDR3 here is CASARGDQETQYF. The CDR3 nucleotides are TGCGCCAGCGCCCGGGGGGACCAAGAGACCCAGTACTTC.

The chain uses TRBV6-4 and TRBJ2-7, with TRBD2 matching over 8 bases. Unmatched junction bases numbered 13, after V lost 7 bases and J lost 5 bases. The CDR3 is 15 amino acids. The germline CDR1 and CDR2 sequences are MRHNA and SNTAGT. The CDR3 is CASTPGGGPRDEQYV. The DNA of the CDR3 is TGTGCCAGCACCCCTGGCGGGGGGCCCCGTGACGAGCAGTACGTC.

The chain couples TRBV7-2 to TRBJ2-1, with D hard to call. Germline V CDR1 and CDR2: SGHTA, FQGNSA. The CDR3 sequence is 12 residues long. Trimming took off 5 bases at V and 8 bases at J, with 10 bases between the two ends. This CDR3 reads CASSPNSDEQFF. CDR3 sequence (DNA): TGTGCCAGCAGCCCAAACTCCGATGAGCAGTTCTTC.

The gene calls are TRBV6-5 and TRBJ2-7; 13 nucleotides line up with TRBD2. Germline V CDR1 and CDR2: MNHEY, SVGAGI. V shed 6 bases and J 1 base; nucleotides not matched to a gene: 3. This CDR3 region has 15 residues. The CDR3 spells CASSQTSGGSYEQYV. CDR3 nucleotides: TGTGCCAGCAGCCAGACTAGCGGGGGGTCCTACGAGCAGTACGTC.

This chain joins TRBV4-3 and TRBJ1-2; TRBD1 might be the D (5 bases). Germline CDR1 reads LGHNA; CDR2 reads YSLEER. This CDR3 comprises 15 residues. Trimming stripped 4 bases from V and 4 bases from J, with 16 bases between. CDR3 sequence reads: CASSPDLGPSYGYTF. DNA for the CDR3: TGCGCCAGCAGCCCCGATCTGGGGCCGTCCTATGGCTACACCTTC.

This sequence joins TRBV4-1 and TRBJ2-1; D perhaps matches TRBD1 (5 bases). The germline gives CDR1 MGHRA, CDR2 YSYEKL. V dropped 0 bases and J dropped 3 bases, with 12 bases sitting between them. The CDR3 runs 16 residues. The CDR3 loop reads CASSQEGIGVYNEQFF. In nucleotides, the CDR3 is TGCGCCAGCAGCCAAGAAGGCATAGGGGTCTACAATGAGCAGTTCTTC.

CDR3 loop: CASSPNSGGAVDEQFF. CDR3 nucleotide sequence: TGTGCCAGCTCACCTAATAGCGGGGGGGCCGTGGATGAGCAGTTCTTC. V and J are TRBV18 and TRBJ2-1; 11 bases match TRBD2. CDR1 is KGHSH and CDR2 is LQKENI in the germline V gene. The CDR3 has 16 residues. Trimming at V came to 3 bases and at J to 8 bases, leaving 9 bases not matched to a gene.

The J gene is TRBJ2-5, the V gene TRBV29-1, with a possible D match to TRBD2 (5 bases). This CDR3 is 13 amino acids long. The germline V gene has CDR1 SQVTM and CDR2 ANQGSEA. Trimming stripped 7 bases from V and 1 base from J, with 13 bases between. CDR3 DNA: TGCAGCGCTTTGAGGGATGCCCAAGAGACCCAGTACTTC. This codes for CSALRDAQETQYF.

The genes are TRBV3-1 (or the pseudogene TRBV3-2) and TRBJ1-4; D is possibly TRBD1 (5 bases). The CDR3 runs to 14 residues. V lost 4 bases and J lost 10, with 16 bases in between. Germline V gene data show CDR1 as LGHDT and CDR2 as YNNKEL (reference sequence). The CDR3 loop is CASSRRQSQLKLFF. CDR3 DNA sequence: TGTGCCAGCAGCCGAAGACAGAGCCAATTAAAACTGTTTTTT.

This clone was seen only a few times. Other DNA sequences in this specimen translate into the identical CDR3. The genes are TRBV6-5 and TRBJ1-6; 7 positions agree with TRBD1. Per the germline V gene, CDR1 is MNHEY and CDR2 is SVGAGI. J was trimmed by 7 bases and V by 6 bases; bases with no gene match: 3. This CDR3 has 13 amino acids. CDR3 sequence reads: CASRLTGNSPLHF. The CDR3 bases are TGTGCCAGCAGGCTGACAGGGAATTCACCCCTCCACTTT.

The chain carries TRBV4-3 and TRBJ2-7; no clear D gene. Deletions cut 4 bases from V and 3 bases from J, with 16 bases between. The germline gives CDR1 LGHNA, CDR2 YSLEER. The CDR3 contains 15 residues. CDR3 coding DNA: TGCGCCAGCAGCCTCGGTCTGGAGCCCCTCTACGAGCAGTACTTC. Translating it yields CASSLGLEPLYEQYF.

V is TRBV6-2 or TRBV6-3 and J is TRBJ1-6, with 7 nucleotides matching TRBD1. The CDR3 has 15 residues. In germline, CDR1 is MNHEY, CDR2 SVGEGT. V trimming: 6 bases; J trimming: 9 bases; junction bases outside the gene matches: 11. The CDR3 loop reads CASSFLRDRGSPLHF. CDR3 nucleotide sequence: TGTGCCAGCAGCTTCCTCCGGGACAGAGGTTCACCCCTCCACTTT.

The rearrangement joins TRBV3-1 (or the pseudogene TRBV3-2) to TRBJ1-2; 7 positions match TRBD1. Germline assignment: CDR1 LGHDT and CDR2 YNNKEL (reference sequence). CDR3 length: 15 residues. V gave up 3 bases and J gave up 8 bases; unmatched junction bases: 12. The CDR3 DNA sequence: TGTGCCAGCAGCCATTCGGACAGGAGGGGTAGCGGCTACACCTTC. As protein: CASSHSDRRGSGYTF.

The rearrangement links TRBV28 to TRBJ2-1; 7 bases are a match to TRBD2. The CDR3 totals 17 residues. Trimming removed 1 base from V and 9 bases from J; junction bases left unmatched: 15. CDR1 MDHEN and CDR2 SYDVKM come from the germline V gene. The CDR3 region is CASSLYATSQIESEQFF. As DNA, the CDR3 is TGTGCCAGCAGTTTATACGCGACTAGCCAGATCGAGAGTGAGCAGTTCTTC.

V gene TRBV2 combines with J gene TRBJ2-3; 9 positions agree with TRBD1. J gave up 3 bases and V 8 bases, and 9 bases lay outside the gene matches. The CDR3 extends over 15 amino acids. In germline, CDR1 is SNHLY, CDR2 FYNNEI. CDR3 in amino acids: CASESPGQGTDTQYF. DNA of the CDR3: TGTGCCAGCGAATCTCCGGGACAGGGAACAGATACGCAGTATTTT. Combining the CDR3 with reference TRBV2 and TRBJ2-3 gives the whole variable domain EPEVTQTPSHQVTQMGQEVILRCVPISNHLYFYWYRQILGQKVEFLVSFYNNEISEKSEIFDDQFSVERPDGSNFTLKIRSTKLEDSAMYFCASESPGQGTDTQYFGPGTRLTVL.

The J gene is TRBJ2-1, the V gene TRBV10-3, with TRBD1 as a possible D gene (6 bases). V was cut by 5 bases and J by 8 bases, with 13 bases left in between. The CDR3 runs 13 residues. From germline, CDR1 is ENHRY and CDR2 SYGVKD. CDR3 residues: CAISINTGHEQFF. CDR3 DNA: TGTGCCATCAGTATAAATACAGGGCATGAGCAGTTCTTC.

Note on this clone: Relative to the germline gene, one junction end is altered; a read error may explain this. This chain links TRBV2 with TRBJ2-3; no reliable D call. Germline-derived CDR1 and CDR2 are SNHLY and FYNNEI. The CDR3 has 11 residues. CDR3 residues: CTSSGTDTQYF. In nucleotides, the CDR3 is TGTACCAGTTCGGGTACAGATACGCAGTATTTT.

The CDR3 spells CASSLTGGYYGYTF. CDR3 sequence (DNA): TGTGCCAGTAGTCTCACAGGGGGTTACTATGGCTACACCTTC. The chain combines TRBV19 with TRBJ1-2, with TRBD1 matching over 8 bases. This CDR3 is built from 14 residues. Germline V lookup: CDR1 LNHDA, CDR2 SQIVND (reference sequence). J was trimmed by 3 bases and V by 5 bases; bases with no gene match: 5. The complete variable domain, with remaining parts taken from reference TRBV19 and TRBJ1-2, reads DGGITQSPKYLFRKEGQNVTLSCEQNLNHDAMYWYRQDPGQGLRLIYYSQIVNDFQKGDIAEGYSVSREKKESFPLTVTSAQKNPTAFYLCASSLTGGYYGYTFGSGTRLTVV.

The CDR3 reads CASSVRQGAQPQHF. Here the CDR3 DNA reads TGTGCCAGCAGCGTACGACAGGGGGCTCAGCCCCAGCATTTT. The chain uses TRBV7-2 and TRBJ1-5; 10 nucleotides match TRBD1. V lost 5 bases, J lost 6 bases, and 4 bases stayed unmatched. Germline V CDR1 and CDR2: SGHTA, FQGNSA. The length of the CDR3 is 14 residues. The full variable domain, completed using reference TRBV7-2 and TRBJ1-5, is GAGVSQSPSNKVTEKGKDVELRCDPISGHTALYWYRQSLGQGLEFLIYFQGNSAPDKSGLPSDRFSAERTGGSVSTLTIQRTQQEDSAVYLCASSVRQGAQPQHFGDGTRLSIL.

The gene calls are TRBV6-5 and TRBJ1-6; 9 bases match TRBD1. CDR3 length equals 16 residues. Germline V gene sequence: CDR1 MNHEY, CDR2 SVGAGI. V lost 4 bases and J lost 7; bases outside the gene matches: 8. The CDR3 here is CASSFGRDRENSPLHF. CDR3 DNA: TGTGCCAGCAGTTTCGGCCGGGACAGGGAAAATTCACCCCTCCACTTT.

The chain links TRBV2 to TRBJ1-1; TRBD1 matches 7 bases. The ends lost 6 bases at V and 6 bases at J; junction bases unmatched: 16. The CDR3 contains 16 residues. Per the germline V gene, CDR1 is SNHLY and CDR2 is FYNNEI. This CDR3 reads CASSPPSEGASSEAFF. CDR3 sequence (DNA): TGTGCCAGCAGCCCCCCCTCTGAGGGGGCAAGTTCTGAAGCTTTCTTT.

The V call is TRBV18, the J call TRBJ1-5, with TRBD1 identical over 7 bases. V trimming: 2 bases; J trimming: 6 bases; junction bases outside the gene matches: 7. The CDR3 has 15 amino acids. Germline V gene lookup returns CDR1 KGHSH and CDR2 LQKENI. The CDR3 region has the DNA TGTGCCAGCTCACCAAGGGGGCCAGGTCCTCAGCCCCAGCATTTT. This encodes CASSPRGPGPQPQHF.

The genes are TRBV7-2 and TRBJ1-1, with unresolved D. V was pared by 4 bases and J by 4 bases, with 13 bases between. CDR1 is SGHTA, CDR2 FQGNSA, per germline. The CDR3 covers 14 residues. The CDR3 coding sequence is TGTGCCAGCAGCTCCGGACCAGCGGGCACTGAAGCTTTCTTT. Its translation: CASSSGPAGTEAFF.

The chain employs TRBV10-2 and TRBJ1-6; no clear D gene. Germline-derived CDR1 and CDR2 are WSHSY and SAAADI. The CDR3 contains 15 residues. V shed 3 bases and J shed 3 bases, with 9 bases lying between them. CDR3 sequence reads: CASSERGLYNSPLHF. Here the CDR3 DNA reads TGCGCCAGCAGTGAACGGGGTCTCTATAATTCACCCCTCCACTTT.

The J gene is TRBJ1-2, the V gene TRBV14; 7 bases are shared with TRBD1. The J segment lost 4 bases and the V segment lost 3 bases, leaving 5 bases of the junction unmatched. Looked up from germline, CDR1 is SGHDN and CDR2 is FVKESK. The CDR3 is 14 amino acids. The CDR3 nucleotides read TGTGCCAGCAGCCAGGATGGGACAGCCTATGGCTACACCTTC. Amino acid sequence: CASSQDGTAYGYTF.

The V call is TRBV9, the J call TRBJ2-7; 8 bases are shared with TRBD1. There are 15 residues in the CDR3. Trimming removed 0 bases from V and 7 bases from J; junction bases left unmatched: 9. Germline values: CDR1 SGDLS, CDR2 YYNGEE. CDR3 nucleotide sequence: TGTGCCAGCAGCGTAGGGGGGACAGGCTCCCGGGAGCAGTACTTC. It codes for CASSVGGTGSREQYF.

The chain uses TRBV3-1 (or the pseudogene TRBV3-2) and TRBJ1-2, with 7 positions matching TRBD1. This CDR3 is 15 amino acids long. Per germline, CDR1 LGHDT and CDR2 YNNKEL (reference sequence). V lost 4 bases and J lost 7; bases outside the gene matches: 12. CDR3 DNA: TGTGCCAGCAGCCGCAACCTAGACAGGGTTTCTGGCTACACCTTC. This codes for CASSRNLDRVSGYTF.